These 27 T cell receptor beta chains were sequenced from one sample in a study of cytotoxic CD8 clonotypes in ibrutinib-treated CLL. Sequenced by immunoSEQ multiplex PCR; TCRdb stores in-frame clones only, minus some. The sample yields some 200,000 clones, about four fifths seen once. The sequences come from PBMCs, collected after 12 months of ibrutinib treatment. These receptors were taken from a human donor with chronic lymphocytic leukemia.

This rearrangement joins TRBV19 to TRBJ1-5; D is unclear. This CDR3 region has 14 residues. With 8 bases removed from V and 6 bases from J, the gap between germline ends came to 17 bases. The germline V gene encodes CDR1 LNHDA and CDR2 SQIVND (reference sequence). CDR3 loop: CASSNPGLVQPQHF. DNA of the CDR3: TGTGCCAGTTCGAACCCAGGTTTGGTTCAGCCCCAGCATTTT.

The rearrangement uses TRBV9 and TRBJ1-2; no clear D gene. Trimming left V 4 bases short and J 4 bases short, with 17 bases between. The CDR3 loop spans 15 amino acids. Germline V CDR1 and CDR2: SGDLS, YYNGEE. The CDR3 DNA sequence: TGTGCCAGCAGCCCTCGGGCCTCCGCAGGCTATGGCTACACCTTC. Translating gives CASSPRASAGYGYTF.

The DNA of the CDR3 is TGTGCCAGCAGCAGGTCGGCGGGGCAAGGCGAAAAACTGTTTTTT. It is translated as CASSRSAGQGEKLFF. The rearrangement joins TRBV5-4 to TRBJ1-4; TRBD1 is a possible D gene (5 bases). Trimming shortened V by 4 bases and J by 8 bases, and 18 bases separated the two germline ends. The CDR3 has 15 residues. CDR1 and CDR2 from the germline V gene are SGHNT and YYREEE (reference sequence). The whole variable domain, remainder taken from reference TRBV5-4 and TRBJ1-4, is ETGVTQSPTHLIKTRGQQVTLRCSSQSGHNTVSWYQQALGQGPQFIFQYYREEENGRGNFPPRFSGLQFPNYSSELNVNALELDDSALYLCASSRSAGQGEKLFFGSGTQLSVL.

V and J are TRBV7-9 and TRBJ1-5; TRBD1 matches at 7 bases. Per germline, CDR1 SEHNR and CDR2 FQNEAQ (reference sequence). V dropped 5 bases and J dropped 3; count of bases not matched to a gene: 7. CDR3 size: 15 residues. In nucleotides, the CDR3 is TGTGCCAGCAGCGCTTCGGGACAGCTCAATCAGCCCCAGCATTTT. This sequence encodes CASSASGQLNQPQHF.

This rearrangement joins TRBV6-1 to TRBJ1-2, with a possible D match to TRBD1 (6 bases). The CDR3 runs to 15 residues. Trimming shortened V by 0 bases and J by 5 bases, and 13 bases separated the two germline ends. The germline gives CDR1 MNHNS, CDR2 SASEGT. CDR3 DNA: TGTGCCAGCAGTGAAGCGTCAGGGGTCGGATATGGCTACACCTTC. It encodes CASSEASGVGYGYTF.

The rearrangement joins TRBV6-5 to TRBJ1-1; D uncertain. Germline V gene sequence: CDR1 MNHEY, CDR2 SVGAGI. The CDR3 extends over 14 amino acids. V lost 6 bases and J 1 base, leaving 12 bases between the germline ends. The CDR3 protein is CASSGAAGNTEAFF. As DNA, the CDR3 is TGTGCCAGCAGCGGAGCAGCGGGGAACACTGAAGCTTTCTTT.

This sequence joins TRBV9 and TRBJ1-2, with 7 bases aligning to TRBD1. This CDR3 comprises 15 residues. J gave up 4 bases and V 6 bases, and 12 bases lay outside the gene matches. Looked up from germline, CDR1 is SGDLS and CDR2 is YYNGEE. CDR3 nucleotides: TGTGCCAGCAACCCGGGAGGGACAGACTTCTATGGCTACACCTTC. This codes for CASNPGGTDFYGYTF.

The rearrangement uses TRBV2 and TRBJ2-7, with D possibly being TRBD1 (6 bases). The CDR3 is 13 residues long. Trimming removed 10 bases at V and 3 bases at J, with 16 bases between. Germline loops: CDR1 SNHLY, CDR2 FYNNEI. CDR3 region: CATPDSIHYEQYF. CDR3 coding DNA: TGTGCCACCCCGGACAGCATCCACTACGAGCAGTACTTC.

This chain uses TRBV10-3 with TRBJ2-2; 8 bases are a match to TRBD1. The V gene's germline CDR1 is ENHRY and CDR2 SYGVKD. Trimming took 0 bases from V and 1 from J; bases not matched to a gene: 1. The CDR3 covers 16 residues. The CDR3 DNA sequence: TGTGCCATCAGTGAGTCAGGGACAGGGAACACCGGGGAGCTGTTTTTT. This sequence encodes CAISESGTGNTGELFF.

The chain employs TRBV30 and TRBJ2-1, with 7 bases matching TRBD1. Germline CDR1 is GTSNPN and CDR2 is SVGIG (reference sequence). Trimming cost V 3 bases and J 12 bases; bases outside gene matches: 8. The CDR3 sequence is 12 residues long. As DNA, the CDR3 is TGTGCCTGGAGAATAACAGGGGTGCGGCAGTTCTTC. Amino acid sequence: CAWRITGVRQFF.

V is TRBV6-5 and J is TRBJ2-7; 10 positions match TRBD1. The CDR3 sequence is 15 residues long. In germline, CDR1 is MNHEY, CDR2 SVGAGI. With 6 bases clipped from V and 3 bases from J, the junction kept 8 bases outside the gene matches. The CDR3 nucleotides are TGTGCCAGCAGCCGACAGGGGGCTAGTGGCTACGAGCAGTACTTC. This gives the protein CASSRQGASGYEQYF.

The chain is built from TRBV30 and TRBJ1-5; D may be TRBD1 (6 bases). This CDR3 contains 17 residues. V was cut by 0 bases and J by 4 bases, with 19 bases left in between. The germline V gene has CDR1 GTSNPN and CDR2 SVGIG (reference sequence). The CDR3 DNA reads TGTGCCTGGAGTGTATTCCAGGCAGGGGATCGGAATCAGCCCCAGCATTTT. Its protein product is CAWSVFQAGDRNQPQHF.

The chain uses TRBV19 and TRBJ1-5; D gene uncertain. Trimming stripped 3 bases from V and 2 bases from J, with 20 bases between. Germline-derived CDR1 and CDR2 are LNHDA and SQIVND (reference sequence). This CDR3 comprises 18 residues. CDR3 sequence: CASSIGPLQAPGNQPQHF. The CDR3 DNA follows: TGTGCCAGTAGTATTGGCCCTTTGCAGGCCCCTGGCAATCAGCCCCAGCATTTT.

V is TRBV4-2 and J is TRBJ2-2; D uncertain. Per the germline V gene, CDR1 is LGHNA and CDR2 is YNFKEQ. With 3 bases removed from V and 7 bases from J, the gap between germline ends came to 12 bases. The CDR3 totals 14 residues. The CDR3 coding sequence is TGTGCCAGCAGCCAGAGTGATATCGGCGGGGAGCTGTTTTTT. This gives the protein CASSQSDIGGELFF.

V usage is TRBV7-9 and J usage is TRBJ2-5, with TRBD2 identical over 11 bases. The CDR3 has 14 residues. Germline lookup yields CDR1 SEHNR and CDR2 FQNEAQ (reference sequence). V lost 4 bases and J lost 7; bases outside the gene matches: 5. The CDR3 sequence: CASSSYSGRGTQYF. CDR3 sequence (DNA): TGTGCCAGCAGCTCATATAGCGGGAGGGGGACCCAGTACTTC.

The chain links TRBV25-1 to TRBJ2-3; TRBD2 might be the D (5 bases). V was shortened by 6 bases and J by 10 bases, with 11 bases between the two germline ends. This CDR3 has 11 amino acids. CDR1 MGHDK and CDR2 SYGVNS come from the germline V gene. CDR3 amino acids: CASSRGTAQYF. The CDR3 DNA follows: TGTGCCAGCAGCCGGGGTACTGCGCAGTATTTT. The complete variable domain, with remaining parts taken from reference TRBV25-1 and TRBJ2-3, reads EADIYQTPRYLVIGTGKKITLECSQTMGHDKMYWYQQDPGMELHLIHYSYGVNSTEKGDLSSESTVSRIRTEHFPLTLESARPSHTSQYLCASSRGTAQYFGPGTRLTVL.

The V and J genes are TRBV2 and TRBJ2-7; TRBD1 agrees at 8 bases. Germline lookup yields CDR1 SNHLY and CDR2 FYNNEI. This CDR3 has 14 amino acids. Losses at the gene ends were 6 bases for V and 4 bases for J; bases not matched to a gene: 8. The CDR3 region is CASSPGGIRYEQYF. In DNA, the CDR3 is TGTGCCAGCAGCCCAGGGGGCATTAGGTACGAGCAGTACTTC.

The chain combines TRBV18 with TRBJ2-5; D is undetermined. This CDR3 region has 14 residues. V shed 1 base and J shed 3 bases, with 9 bases lying between them. The V gene's germline CDR1 is KGHSH and CDR2 LQKENI. The CDR3 DNA reads TGTGCCAGCTCACCACAGGGTTTTAAAGAGACCCAGTACTTC. It specifies CASSPQGFKETQYF. Looking up the rest from reference TRBV18 and TRBJ2-5 gives the full variable domain: NAGVMQNPRHLVRRRGQEARLRCSPMKGHSHVYWYRQLPEEGLKFMVYLQKENIIDESGMPKERFSAEFPKEGPSILRIQQVVRGDSAAYFCASSPQGFKETQYFGPGTRLLVL.

J is TRBJ1-3 and V is TRBV5-1; a possible D gene is TRBD1 (6 bases). Germline V gene sequence: CDR1 SGHRS, CDR2 YFSETQ. CDR3 length equals 15 residues. Trimming removed 0 bases from V and 4 bases from J, with 11 bases in between. CDR3 region: CASSLDRVSGNTIYF. The CDR3 nucleotides are TGCGCCAGCAGCTTGGACAGGGTTTCAGGAAACACCATATATTTT.

This clone showed up just a few times. This chain links TRBV29-1 with TRBJ1-1; maybe TRBD1 (5 bases). The CDR3 extends over 12 amino acids. The V and J ends lost 3 bases and 4 bases respectively, with 9 bases between them. Germline CDR1 is SQVTM and CDR2 is ANQGSEA. The CDR3 DNA reads as TGCAGCGTTGACAGGGAGCCCACTGAAGCTTTCTTT. Its protein is CSVDREPTEAFF.

This clone was seen a single time. The chain joins TRBV6-5 to TRBJ2-1, with 14 bases fitting TRBD2. The CDR3 covers 16 residues. Germline-derived CDR1 and CDR2 are MNHEY and SVGAGI. With V trimmed by 2 bases and J by 6 bases, 3 bases remained unmatched. The CDR3 is CASSYRTSGGSNEQFF. The CDR3 DNA sequence: TGTGCCAGCAGTTACCGGACTAGCGGGGGGTCCAATGAGCAGTTCTTC.

The genes are TRBV5-8 and TRBJ2-5, with D unresolved. The CDR3 covers 12 residues. Germline CDR1 SGHTS, CDR2 YDEGEE. Deletions cut 2 bases from V and 3 bases from J, with 5 bases between. The CDR3 bases are TGTGCCAGCAGCTTATGGGAAGAGACCCAGTACTTC. Translation gives CASSLWEETQYF.

V usage is TRBV5-6 and J usage is TRBJ1-3; 7 bases agree with TRBD1. CDR1 and CDR2 (germline): SGHDT, YYEEEE. This CDR3 contains 15 residues. With V trimmed by 9 bases and J by 0 bases, 9 bases remained unmatched. CDR3 region: CATTEGQSSGNTIYF. In DNA form, the CDR3 reads TGTGCCACCACTGAGGGACAGAGCTCTGGAAACACCATATATTTT.

The V and J genes are TRBV11-2 and TRBJ2-3; TRBD2 matches 8 bases. Germline CDR1 is SGHAT and CDR2 is FQNNGV. V trimming: 3 bases; J trimming: 6 bases; junction bases outside the gene matches: 8. The CDR3 runs to 15 residues. The CDR3 DNA follows: TGTGCCAGCAGCTTCCTAGCGGGCCCTGGGGATACGCAGTATTTT. Amino acid sequence: CASSFLAGPGDTQYF.

The chain recombines TRBV18 with TRBJ2-5; no definite D call. The CDR3 is 14 amino acids. V lost 0 bases to trimming and J lost 1 base, with 6 bases between them. Germline lookup yields CDR1 KGHSH and CDR2 LQKENI. CDR3 sequence (DNA): TGTGCCAGCTCACCACCGTCCGCCCAAGAGACCCAGTACTTC. Translation: CASSPPSAQETQYF.

This chain uses TRBV2 with TRBJ1-4; 8 bases match TRBD1. The V gene end was trimmed by 6 bases and the J gene end by 5 bases; junction bases not matched to a gene: 11. Germline CDR1 SNHLY, CDR2 FYNNEI. The CDR3 sequence is 16 residues long. The CDR3 DNA reads as TGTGCCAGCAGCGGAAGGCCAGGGGGCGCAAATGAAAAACTGTTTTTT. Its translation: CASSGRPGGANEKLFF.

This clone was found once. This chain uses TRBV9 with TRBJ2-2, with 9 bases that match TRBD1. This CDR3 has 14 residues. CDR1 and CDR2 (germline): SGDLS, YYNGEE. J lost 6 bases, V lost 4 bases, and 4 bases had no gene match. CDR3 bases: TGTGCCAGCAGCTTGGGACAGGGAGCCGGGGAGCTGTTTTTT. Residues: CASSLGQGAGELFF.